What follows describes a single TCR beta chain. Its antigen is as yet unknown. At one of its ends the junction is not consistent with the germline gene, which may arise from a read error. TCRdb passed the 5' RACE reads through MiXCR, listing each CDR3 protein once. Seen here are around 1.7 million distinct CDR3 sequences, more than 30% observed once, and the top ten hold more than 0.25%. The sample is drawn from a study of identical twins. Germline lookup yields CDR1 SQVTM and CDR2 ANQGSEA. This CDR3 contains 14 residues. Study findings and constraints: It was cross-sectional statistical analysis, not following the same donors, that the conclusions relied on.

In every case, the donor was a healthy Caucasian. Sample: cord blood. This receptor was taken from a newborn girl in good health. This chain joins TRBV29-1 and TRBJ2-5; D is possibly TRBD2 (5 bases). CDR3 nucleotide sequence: TGCAACGTTGAACTCAGAGGGAGTCCGGAGACCCAGTACTTC. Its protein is CNVELRGSPETQYF.